The entry below gives a single T cell receptor beta chain sequence along with its context. This clone has more than one count but fewer than ten. Its cognate antigen has yet to be identified. Base-call qualities are not available, and no considerably larger clone is one nucleotide away. Receptors were amplified or captured by the immunoSEQ multiplex PCR assay. TCRdb retrieved this table from immuneACCESS and kept in-frame rearrangements only. Not all clones are present; in checked studies, unresolved V genes account for under half, and no reason is known for the remainder. The sample table shows around 77,000 clones, and roughly 89% are seen once. The biggest ten clones account for about 0.7% of the sample. Taken from cysteine to phenylalanine, the CDR3 has 14 residues. Just the 42-base CDR3 DNA is kept, in frame starting at base 1. V and J are truncated by 4 bases and 4 bases respectively, leaving an intervening sequence of 13 bases. CDR1 and CDR2, looked up from the germline V gene, are MNHEY and SVGAGI.

This entry is derived from a study of T cell changes during pregnancy in multiple sclerosis (dated by TCRdb to between 2018 and 2021). Notes on the research overall: The study looked at changes in the T cell repertoire across pregnancy in women with multiple sclerosis.

The clonotype was recovered from a female donor in good health, enrolled as a control in a pregnancy study. The chain is assembled from TRBV6-5 and TRBJ1-2; the D gene lacks a confident call. This specimen was peripheral blood, taken in the third trimester of pregnancy. The CDR3 amino acid sequence is: CASSLRHSSYGYTF. The DNA is as follows: TGTGCCAGCAGTTTACGACATTCTTCCTATGGCTACACCTTC.